The clone carrying this T cell receptor (beta chain) was observed a few times. The data are from a study of T-cell memory formation after mild COVID-19. In TCRdb, the 5' RACE reads were re-called with MiXCR into one record per CDR3 protein. The table lists 84,000 or so distinct CDR3 sequences, approximately 15% of them singletons. CDR1 MNHEY and CDR2 SVGEGT come from the germline V gene. The V gene lost 10 bases and the J gene lost 1 base, with 10 bases spanning the gap. CDR3 size: 13 residues. Sequenced material: PBMCs or a T cell subset sorted from them (not recorded which). The TCR originated in an adult woman who had mild COVID-19 (a few samples of this study predate the infection). Cell type and time point are not known. The chain is built from TRBV6-2 or TRBV6-3 and TRBJ1-4, with a weak D call TRBD1 (6 bases). The CDR3 nucleotides read TGTGCCACCTGGACAGTAACTAATGAAAAACTGTTTTTT. Its protein product is CATWTVTNEKLFF.